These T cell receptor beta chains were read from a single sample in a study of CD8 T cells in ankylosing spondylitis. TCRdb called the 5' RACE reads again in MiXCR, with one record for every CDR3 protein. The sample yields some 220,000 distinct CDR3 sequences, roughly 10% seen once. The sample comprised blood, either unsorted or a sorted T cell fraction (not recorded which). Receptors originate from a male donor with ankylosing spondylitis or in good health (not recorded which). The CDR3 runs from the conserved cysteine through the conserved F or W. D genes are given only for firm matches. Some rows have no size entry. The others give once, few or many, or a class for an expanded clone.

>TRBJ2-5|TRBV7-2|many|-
CASSFSAGWSETQYF
TGTGCCAGCAGCTTTTCAGCAGGTTGGTCGGAGACCCAGTACTTC
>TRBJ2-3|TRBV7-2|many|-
CASSLGRARSDTQYF
TGTGCCAGCAGCTTAGGAAGGGCACGGTCAGATACGCAGTATTTT
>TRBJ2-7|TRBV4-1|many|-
CASSQDPPSVRGTYEQYF
TGCGCCAGCAGCCAAGACCCTCCCTCAGTAAGAGGAACCTACGAGCAGTACTTC
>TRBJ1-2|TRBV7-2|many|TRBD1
CASSPGGQGAPYGYTF
TGTGCCAGCAGCCCAGGGGGACAGGGGGCTCCCTATGGCTACACCTTC
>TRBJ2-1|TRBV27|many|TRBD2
CASSGFPLAGDNEQFF
TGTGCCAGCAGTGGGTTCCCGCTAGCGGGAGACAATGAGCAGTTCTTC
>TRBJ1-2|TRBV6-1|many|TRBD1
CASSEWDSGGGGYTF
TGTGCCAGCAGTGAATGGGACAGCGGGGGCGGAGGCTACACCTTC
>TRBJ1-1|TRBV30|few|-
CAWGENTEAFF
TGTGCCTGGGGGGAGAACACTGAAGCTTTCTTT
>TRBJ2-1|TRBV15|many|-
CATSPPGTEQFF
TGTGCCACCAGCCCCCCGGGGACTGAGCAGTTCTTC
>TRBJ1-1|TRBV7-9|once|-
CASSLVLVNTEAFF
TGTGCCAGCAGCTTAGTTTTGGTGAACACTGAAGCTTTCTTT
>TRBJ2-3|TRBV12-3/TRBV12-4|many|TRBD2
CASSLGAGTSGSTDTQYF
TGTGCCAGCAGTCTCGGGGCCGGGACTAGCGGTAGCACAGATACGCAGTATTTT
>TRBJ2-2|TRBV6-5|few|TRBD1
CASQTTGTGTTGELFF
TGTGCCAGCCAAACAACCGGGACAGGGACCACCGGGGAGCTGTTTTTT
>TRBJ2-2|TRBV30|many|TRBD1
CAFPTGVDGGELFF
TGTGCCTTCCCGACAGGGGTTGATGGCGGGGAGCTGTTTTTT
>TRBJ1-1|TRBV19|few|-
CASSVTGTNEAFF
TGTGCCAGTAGTGTTACGGGGACGAATGAAGCTTTCTTT
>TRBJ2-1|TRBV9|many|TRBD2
CASSVGLAGRYNEQFF
TGTGCCAGCAGCGTGGGACTAGCGGGGAGATACAATGAGCAGTTCTTC
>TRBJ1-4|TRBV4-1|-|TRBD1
CASSQVEDRVGEKLFF
TGCGCCAGCAGCCAAGTAGAGGACAGGGTAGGGGAAAAACTGTTTTTT
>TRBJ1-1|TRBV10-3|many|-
CAISSPAGYNTEAFF
TGTGCCATCAGTTCCCCAGCTGGATATAACACTGAAGCTTTCTTT
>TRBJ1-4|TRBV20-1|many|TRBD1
CSARPTDRGGDEKLFF
TGCAGTGCTAGACCCACCGACAGGGGAGGGGATGAAAAACTGTTTTTT
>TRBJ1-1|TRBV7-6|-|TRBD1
CASSKGQLNTEAFF
TGTGCCAGCAGCAAGGGACAGCTGAACACTGAAGCTTTCTTT
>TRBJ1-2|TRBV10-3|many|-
CAISGGQVYGYTF
TGTGCCATCAGCGGAGGGCAGGTCTATGGCTACACCTTC
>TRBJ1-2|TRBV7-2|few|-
CASSLDRGRDGYTF
TGTGCCAGCAGCTTGGACCGGGGGAGGGATGGCTACACCTTC
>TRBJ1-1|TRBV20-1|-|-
CSAREQDRKAFF
TGCAGTGCTAGAGAACAAGACAGAAAAGCTTTCTTT
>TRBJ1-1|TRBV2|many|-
CASLQGPERAFF
TGTGCCAGTTTACAGGGACCTGAGCGAGCTTTCTTT
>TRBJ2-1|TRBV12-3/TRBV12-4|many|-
CASSGGYYNEQFF
TGTGCCAGCAGCGGGGGATACTACAATGAGCAGTTCTTC
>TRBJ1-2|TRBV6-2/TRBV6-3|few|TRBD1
CASSSTGRYGYTF
TGTGCCAGCAGTTCGACAGGGAGGTATGGCTACACCTTC
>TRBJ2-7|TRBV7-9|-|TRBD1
CASSFARGSSYEQYF
TGTGCCAGCAGCTTTGCCAGGGGGAGCTCCTACGAGCAGTACTTC
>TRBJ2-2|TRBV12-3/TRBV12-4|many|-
CASSIDSEAAGELFF
TGTGCCAGCAGTATAGACAGTGAGGCGGCCGGGGAGCTGTTTTTT
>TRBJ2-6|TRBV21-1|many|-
CASSKTGISGANVLTF
TGTGCCAGCAGCAAGACAGGCATCTCTGGGGCCAACGTCCTGACTTTC
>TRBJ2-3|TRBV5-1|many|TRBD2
CASSLGASGPPPDTQYF
TGCGCCAGCAGCTTGGGGGCTAGCGGACCCCCCCCAGATACGCAGTATTTT
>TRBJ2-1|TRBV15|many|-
CATSRAGRSSYNEQFF
TGTGCCACCAGCAGAGCCGGCCGGAGCTCCTACAATGAGCAGTTCTTC
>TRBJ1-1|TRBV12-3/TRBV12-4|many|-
CASSHPKGEGNTEAFF
TGTGCCAGCAGCCACCCTAAAGGGGAGGGAAACACTGAAGCTTTCTTT
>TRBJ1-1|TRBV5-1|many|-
CASNMEDRNTEAFF
TGCGCCAGCAACATGGAGGACAGAAACACTGAAGCTTTCTTT
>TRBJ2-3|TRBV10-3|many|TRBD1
CAISEQGDTDTQYF
TGTGCCATCAGTGAGCAGGGGGACACAGATACGCAGTATTTT
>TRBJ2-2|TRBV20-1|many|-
CSASLRYGVTGELFF
TGCAGTGCTAGCTTAAGATACGGGGTAACCGGGGAGCTGTTTTTT
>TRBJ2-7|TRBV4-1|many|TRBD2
CASSQDSGLAGAPTDF
TGCGCCAGCAGCCAAGATTCGGGACTAGCGGGGGCTCCTACGGACTTC
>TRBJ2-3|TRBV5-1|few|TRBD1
CASSLDPGQGGTDTQYF
TGCGCCAGCAGCTTGGACCCGGGACAGGGGGGAACAGATACGCAGTATTTT
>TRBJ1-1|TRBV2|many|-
CASSDRRATEAFF
TGTGCCAGCAGTGACAGAAGGGCCACTGAAGCTTTCTTT
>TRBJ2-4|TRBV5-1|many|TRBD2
CASSYLPSGENIQYF
TGCGCCAGCAGCTATCTACCTAGCGGGGAAAACATTCAGTACTTC
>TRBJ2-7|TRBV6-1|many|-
CASGGVEQYF
TGTGCCAGCGGGGGAGTAGAGCAGTACTTC
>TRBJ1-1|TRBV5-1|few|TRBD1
CASSLRGRAMNTEAFF
TGCGCCAGCAGCTTGAGGGGGCGGGCGATGAACACTGAAGCTTTCTTT
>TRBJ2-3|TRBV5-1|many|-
CASSLGIGSDTDTQYF
TGCGCCAGCAGCTTGGGGATAGGGAGTGACACAGATACGCAGTATTTT
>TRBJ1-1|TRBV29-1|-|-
CSVDVGRSTEAFF
TGCAGCGTTGATGTGGGTAGGAGCACTGAAGCTTTCTTT
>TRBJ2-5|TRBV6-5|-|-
CASSSDRKETQYF
TGTGCCAGCAGTTCCGACAGGAAAGAGACCCAGTACTTC
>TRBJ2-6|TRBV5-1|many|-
CASSFGFWANVLTF
TGCGCCAGCAGCTTCGGGTTCTGGGCCAACGTCCTGACTTTC
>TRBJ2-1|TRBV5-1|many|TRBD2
CASRPSSGGSYNEQFF
TGCGCCAGCCGCCCGTCTAGCGGGGGCTCCTACAATGAGCAGTTCTTC
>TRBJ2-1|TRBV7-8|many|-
CASSPSASYNEQFF
TGTGCCAGCAGCCCTTCTGCCTCCTACAATGAGCAGTTCTTC